The following is a TCR beta chain sequence with its context. Its antigen is currently unknown. The entry originates in a study of CD8+CD57+ T cells in acquired aplastic anemia. Study-level information: Sorted CD4+ plus CD8+ cells gave DNA averaging roughly 3 ug.

It was genomic DNA that served as the template for profiling TCR beta VDJ and CDR3. From the reads, TCRdb called clonotypes with MiXCR, one entry per CDR3 protein. The sample has 150,000 or so distinct CDR3 sequences; more than 45% are singletons. Study conclusions and caveats: In common between the patients and the controls were some 29 CD8+ CDR3 sequences. Any difference that existed in CD8+ Simpson's diversity between patients and controls was not significant.

The germline CDR1 and CDR2 sequences are ENHRY and SYGVKD. Trimming left V 7 bases short and J 5 bases short, with 12 bases between. CDR3 length: 13 amino acids. Patients included in sequencing had previously demonstrated CD8+CD57+ cell expansion by flow cytometry. The sequence was collected from a human donor with aplastic anemia. The chain has TRBV10-3 and TRBJ2-1; maybe TRBD2 (6 bases). The source material was sorted CD4+, CD8+, or CD8+CD57+ T cells (not recorded which) from PBMCs. This chain's CDR3 is CAIKGGDNNEQFF. The CDR3 nucleotides read TGTGCCATCAAAGGCGGGGATAACAATGAGCAGTTCTTC.